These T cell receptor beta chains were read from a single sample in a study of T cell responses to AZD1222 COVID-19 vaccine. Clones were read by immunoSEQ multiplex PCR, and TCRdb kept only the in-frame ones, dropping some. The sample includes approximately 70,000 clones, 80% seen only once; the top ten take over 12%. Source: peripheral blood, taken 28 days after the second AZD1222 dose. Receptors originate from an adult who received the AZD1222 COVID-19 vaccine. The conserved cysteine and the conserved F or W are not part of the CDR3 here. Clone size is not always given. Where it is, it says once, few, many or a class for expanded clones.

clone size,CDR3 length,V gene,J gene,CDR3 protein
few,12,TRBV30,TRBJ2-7,AWTSLGATYEQY
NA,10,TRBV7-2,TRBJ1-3,ASSLAGNTIY
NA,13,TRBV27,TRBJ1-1,ASSLMGFMNTEAF
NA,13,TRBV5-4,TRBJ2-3,ASTNNGGSTDTQY
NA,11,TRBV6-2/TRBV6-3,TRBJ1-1,ASSYGYGTEAF
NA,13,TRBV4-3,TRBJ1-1,ASSQVLGAGTEAF
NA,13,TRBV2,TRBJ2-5,ASSRKTGGLETQY
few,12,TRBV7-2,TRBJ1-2,ASSLSQRRGGYT
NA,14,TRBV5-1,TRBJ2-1,ASSLEAFRSDNEQF
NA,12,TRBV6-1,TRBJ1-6,ASSERRDHPPLH
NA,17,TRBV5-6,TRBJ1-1,ASSLIPGTGRSRNTEAF
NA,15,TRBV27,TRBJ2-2,ASSRERIGSGTGELF
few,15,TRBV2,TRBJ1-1,ASSEASLDREGSEAF
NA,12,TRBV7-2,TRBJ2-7,ASSPKSASYEQY
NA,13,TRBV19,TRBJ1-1,ASSAQGRGGTEAF
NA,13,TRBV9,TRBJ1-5,ASSVGDRGVEPQH
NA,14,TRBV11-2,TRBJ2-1,ASSLFLGSSYNEQF
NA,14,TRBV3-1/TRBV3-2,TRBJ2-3,ASSQARTGGIHTQY
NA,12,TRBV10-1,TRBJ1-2,ASSEENRPYGYT
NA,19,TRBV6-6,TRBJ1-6,ASSLLSPSIGTGVFGSPLH
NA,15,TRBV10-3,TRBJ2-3,AISESGGPISTDTQY
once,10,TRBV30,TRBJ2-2,AWRESAGELF
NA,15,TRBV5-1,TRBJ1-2,ASSLSGTGGVNYGYT
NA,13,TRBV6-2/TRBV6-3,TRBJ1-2,ASSYGYQRNYGYT
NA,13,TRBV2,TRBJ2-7,ASNEQLAGGREQY
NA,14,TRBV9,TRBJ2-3,ASSVDRGPRTDTQY